A single TCR beta chain is shown here with its context. Its antigen is currently not known. Base quality data are lacking; no much larger clone is found one base away. For sequencing of the TCRbeta CDR3 region, genomic DNA was extracted from the sorted cells. TCRbeta CDR3 regions were sequenced using the immunoSEQ Assay. The immuneACCESS repertoire file appears here via TCRdb, limited to in-frame rearrangements. These files lack a portion of the clones; in checked studies, under half of the deficit traces to unresolved V genes, and the cause of the others is not known. The sample includes tens of thousands of clones, with approximately 86% observed a single time. Around 0.79% of the sample belongs to the ten largest clones. The source of the sample is a study of OX40 agonist ivuxolimab in advanced cancers. At the level of the whole study: Ivuxolimab was an agonistic, fully human IgG2 monoclonal antibody directed against OX40 (CD134), a costimulatory receptor. Patients were allowed to have had prior anti-PD-1, anti-PD-L1 or anti-CTLA-4 therapy, and more than 35% of the dose-escalation patients had been treated with checkpoint inhibitors. The purpose of peripheral TCRbeta sequencing was to test whether ivuxolimab changed TCR sequence diversity and led to clonal T-cell expansion. Partial responses occurred in three dose-escalation patients: two with cutaneous melanoma and one with hepatocellular carcinoma. Of the roughly 51 patients in dose escalation, about 20 had hepatocellular carcinoma, around 15 had melanoma, 9 had renal cell carcinoma and 9 had head and neck cancer. Intravenous ivuxolimab was administered to patients every 2 weeks at six dose levels: 0.01, 0.1, 0.3, 1.5, 3 and 10 mg/kg. The paper describes the monotherapy dose-escalation part (N of about 57 patients) of the phase I trial of ivuxolimab. In the dose-escalation cohort, 82.7% of patients were male, and the mean age was roughly 56 years with a range of roughly 20 to 80.

What the study reported, not specific to this receptor: In the 0.1-3.0 mg/kg groups, partial responders were among the patients with the lowest normalized peripheral clonal expansion, particularly in CD8+ T cells. Low levels of normalized T-cell clonal expansion were also seen in some nonresponding patients. On average, CD8+ T cells showed more expanded clones than CD4+ T cells after ivuxolimab. At doses from 0.1 to 3.0 mg/kg, clonal expansion was seen in both CD4+ and CD8+ blood T cells between baseline and week 6. The antigen specificity of the clonally expanded peripheral T cells was not determined.

From the germline V gene (reference sequence), CDR1 is MNHNY and CDR2 is SVGAGI. The CDR3 goes from the cysteine to the phenylalanine over 14 residues. Only the CDR3 DNA is retained, 42 bases long and in frame from the first base. Trimming removed 6 bases from V and 3 bases from J, leaving 14 bases between the germline ends. The trial excluded patients who had a history of autoimmune disease or were on systemic immunosuppression. Peripheral blood for TCR sequencing was collected from all dose cohorts at baseline, on cycle 4 day 1, and on cycle 7 day 1. The samples were drawn from a first-in-human, open-label, multicenter phase I dose-escalation trial of ivuxolimab. Adults with locally advanced or metastatic melanoma, renal cell carcinoma, hepatocellular carcinoma or head and neck squamous cell carcinoma were enrolled in the trial. Before TCR sequencing, CD4+ T cells and CD8+ T cells were sorted from peripheral blood as separate populations.

Sequencing was performed on CD4+ or CD8+ T cells sorted from blood, taken in a trial of the OX40 agonist ivuxolimab. Recombination joined TRBV6-6 with TRBJ1-1; the D region possibly corresponds to TRBD1 (5 bases align). The TCR originated in an adult with an advanced solid tumor such as melanoma, head and neck, liver or kidney cancer. The DNA sequence reads TGTGCCAGCAGGGGGACCTGGGGGGACACTGAAGCTTTCTTT. This codes for CASRGTWGDTEAFF.